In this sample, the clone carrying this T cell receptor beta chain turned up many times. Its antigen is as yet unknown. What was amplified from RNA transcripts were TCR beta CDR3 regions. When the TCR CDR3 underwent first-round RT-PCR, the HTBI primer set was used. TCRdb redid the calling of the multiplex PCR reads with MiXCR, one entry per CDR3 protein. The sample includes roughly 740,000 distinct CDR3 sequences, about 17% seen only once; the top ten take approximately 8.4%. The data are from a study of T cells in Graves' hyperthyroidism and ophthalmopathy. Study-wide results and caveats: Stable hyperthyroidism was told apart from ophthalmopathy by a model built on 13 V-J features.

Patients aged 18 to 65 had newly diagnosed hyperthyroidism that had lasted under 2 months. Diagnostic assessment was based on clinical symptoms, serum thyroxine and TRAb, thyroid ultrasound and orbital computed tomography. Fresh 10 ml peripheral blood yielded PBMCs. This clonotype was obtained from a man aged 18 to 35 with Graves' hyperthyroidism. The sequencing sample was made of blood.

The CDR3 sequence: CASSSQPGIQISYEQYF. The CDR3 DNA reads as TGTGCCAGCAGTTCTCAACCCGGGATCCAGATTTCCTACGAGCAGTACTTC. The chain links TRBV12-3 or TRBV12-4 to TRBJ2-7; perhaps TRBD2 as D (5 bases). CDR3 length equals 17 residues. V was pared by 4 bases and J by 1 base, with 20 bases between.